Listed below are T cell receptor beta chains from one sample, sequenced in a study of Graves' ophthalmopathy and Graves' hyperthyroidism. TCRdb reanalysed the multiplex PCR reads using MiXCR and keeps one entry per CDR3 protein. The sample has about 740,000 distinct CDR3 sequences, roughly two fifths seen once. Input material: peripheral blood. The origin of the receptors is an adult man with Graves' ophthalmopathy. Both conserved end residues are part of each CDR3. D genes are given only for firm matches. Clone sizes are given selectively: once, few, many, or a class where the clone is expanded.

TGCGCCAGCAGCCAAAGGGGGCGGAGTGGCTACACCTTC | CASSQRGRSGYTF | TRBJ1-2 | TRBV7-9 | NA | TRBD1
TGTGCCAGTAGTATAGGGATGACAGGTCCGTATGGCTACACCTTC | CASSIGMTGPYGYTF | TRBJ1-2 | TRBV19 | few | NA
TGTGCCAGCAGCACTAGCGGGGGAAAGTACGAGCAGTACTTC | CASSTSGGKYEQYF | TRBJ2-7 | TRBV7-8 | NA | TRBD2
TGTGCCGGCGGCCCAACAGGGAGGTCCGGGGAGCTGTTTTTT | CAGGPTGRSGELFF | TRBJ2-2 | TRBV25-1 | NA | NA
TGCAGTGCTAGAGGGTTAGACTACTCCTACGAGCAGTACTTC | CSARGLDYSYEQYF | TRBJ2-7 | TRBV20-1 | many | NA
TGTGCCAGCACCCTCCAGGGGTCTTTAGAAGCTTTCTTT | CASTLQGSLEAFF | TRBJ1-1 | TRBV12-3/TRBV12-4 | few | NA
TGTGCCAGCAGCTCCGGGTCAGGAAAATACGAGCAGTACTTC | CASSSGSGKYEQYF | TRBJ2-7 | TRBV14 | NA | NA
TGTGCCAGCAGCTTATTGGGGGGACACGAGCAGTACTTC | CASSLLGGHEQYF | TRBJ2-7 | TRBV7-9 | few | NA
TGTGCCAGCAGTGCGGAGGTGGGCAATTCACCCCTCCACTTT | CASSAEVGNSPLHF | TRBJ1-6 | TRBV2 | many | NA
TGTGCCAGCAGCCAAGATTTGGGAGGGTCTGGGGCCAACGTCCTGACTTTC | CASSQDLGGSGANVLTF | TRBJ2-6 | TRBV14 | few | TRBD2
TGCGCCAGCAGACTGACTAGCGGGTACGAGCAGTACTTC | CASRLTSGYEQYF | TRBJ2-7 | TRBV5-1 | NA | TRBD2
TGTGCCAGCAGCTTAGACCCAGGATACGGAGATACGCAGTATTTT | CASSLDPGYGDTQYF | TRBJ2-3 | TRBV7-6 | few | NA
TGTGCCAGCAGCAAGCCCAGGACTAGCGGGAGCTACGAGCAGTACTTC | CASSKPRTSGSYEQYF | TRBJ2-7 | TRBV13 | NA | TRBD2
TGTGCCAGCAGCTCTGGGACGAACTCACCCCTCCACTTT | CASSSGTNSPLHF | TRBJ1-6 | TRBV7-9 | NA | NA
TGTGCCAGCAGCTACGGACAGGAAACTAACTATGGCTACACCTTC | CASSYGQETNYGYTF | TRBJ1-2 | TRBV5-1 | NA | TRBD1
TGTACCAGCAGCTTAGATGGGACGGTAAATGAAAAACTGTTTTTT | CTSSLDGTVNEKLFF | TRBJ1-4 | TRBV7-9 | few | NA
TGTGCCAGCAGTTTAGGGACAGGGGGCGCCAACTATGGCTACACCTTC | CASSLGTGGANYGYTF | TRBJ1-2 | TRBV24-1 | few | TRBD1
TGCAGCGTTGAAGGACGACAGGCCTCCGAGCAGTACTTC | CSVEGRQASEQYF | TRBJ2-7 | TRBV29-1 | many | NA
TGTGCCAGCAGCCCCGTGCGCGGGGACGAAAAACTGTTTTTT | CASSPVRGDEKLFF | TRBJ1-4 | TRBV7-9 | NA | NA
TGTGCCGGCAGTGAACCCGGGGTGAGATCACCCCTCCACTTT | CAGSEPGVRSPLHF | TRBJ1-6 | TRBV25-1 | NA | NA
TGTGCCTCCGGAGGGGAGATTATGAACACTGAAGCTTTCTTT | CASGGEIMNTEAFF | TRBJ1-1 | TRBV10-3 | many | NA
TGTGCCAGCAGCTCCTCGACCACCTACGAGCAGTACTTC | CASSSSTTYEQYF | TRBJ2-7 | TRBV7-9 | few | NA
TGCAGTGCTAGGCGATTTCGGGACAGGGGGCCCGAGACCCAGTACTTC | CSARRFRDRGPETQYF | TRBJ2-5 | TRBV20-1 | few | TRBD1
TGTGCCAGCAGCCCTACAACCCTGAACACTGAAGCTTTCTTT | CASSPTTLNTEAFF | TRBJ1-1 | TRBV9 | NA | NA
TGTGCCAGCAGCCAAGCGCTATCCTCGGTTGGGTACACTGAAGCTTTCTTT | CASSQALSSVGYTEAFF | TRBJ1-1 | TRBV11-1 | NA | NA
TGTGCCAGCAGCTTAAATTTCGTGGGCTACGAGCAGTACTTC | CASSLNFVGYEQYF | TRBJ2-7 | TRBV7-2 | many | NA
TGTGCCATCAGTGATCGGGGGAGAGAGACCCAGTACTTC | CAISDRGRETQYF | TRBJ2-5 | TRBV10-3 | NA | NA
TGTGCCAGCTACACAGGGAAGAAGGAGACCCAGTACTTC | CASYTGKKETQYF | TRBJ2-5 | TRBV6-6 | few | NA
TGCAGTGCTAGGGGCGTTTCACCCCTCCACTTT | CSARGVSPLHF | TRBJ1-6 | TRBV20-1 | NA | NA
TGTGCCAGCAGTCAGGGACAGGGAAGTCCCAGTAGCAATCAGCCCCAGCATTTT | CASSQGQGSPSSNQPQHF | TRBJ1-5 | TRBV7-9 | NA | TRBD1
TGTGCCAGCAGCCAATCTAACAGGGGCAATGAAAAACTGTTTTTT | CASSQSNRGNEKLFF | TRBJ1-4 | TRBV16 | NA | TRBD1
TGTGCCAGCAGTGTGAGACAGAACTATGGCTACACCTTC | CASSVRQNYGYTF | TRBJ1-2 | TRBV25-1 | many | NA
TGCGCCAGCAGCCCACGGACAGCCCAAGACGAGCAGTACTTC | CASSPRTAQDEQYF | TRBJ2-7 | TRBV5-1 | few | NA
TGTGCCACCAGACAGGGGGCTGCGGCTTCACCCCTCCACTTT | CATRQGAAASPLHF | TRBJ1-6 | TRBV19 | NA | TRBD1
TGTGCCAGCTCCTGGCTAGCGGGCACAGATACGCAGTATTTT | CASSWLAGTDTQYF | TRBJ2-3 | TRBV7-6 | NA | TRBD2
TGTGCCAGCAGTTTATGGGGGCAGGGGGCCGATTTCAACTATGGCTACACCTTC | CASSLWGQGADFNYGYTF | TRBJ1-2 | TRBV25-1 | NA | TRBD1
TGTGCCAGCAGTTACTCCCCGCAGGTTTCTGGGGCCAACGTCCTGACTTTC | CASSYSPQVSGANVLTF | TRBJ2-6 | TRBV6-5 | NA | NA
TGCAGTGTTAGGGCCGGTGAAAAACTGTTTTTT | CSVRAGEKLFF | TRBJ1-4 | TRBV20-1 | few | NA
TGCGCCAGCAGGGCCGGGACAACCAACACTGAAGCTTTCTTT | CASRAGTTNTEAFF | TRBJ1-1 | TRBV10-2 | many | NA
TGTGCCAGCAGTTTAGAGGGGGTTGGGGCGCTAGCGGAGTTC | CASSLEGVGALAEF | TRBJ2-7 | TRBV7-2 | NA | NA
TGCAGTGCTCAGATCGTGGGAGGGATCTACGAGCAGTACTTC | CSAQIVGGIYEQYF | TRBJ2-7 | TRBV20-1 | few | TRBD2
TGTGCCAGCAGCCCCATTGGGGGACTAGCCCCCCTCGAGCAGTACTTC | CASSPIGGLAPLEQYF | TRBJ2-7 | TRBV5-5 | few | TRBD2
TGTGCCAGCAGCGACGGGGCGAACACTGAAGCTTTCTTT | CASSDGANTEAFF | TRBJ1-1 | TRBV12-3/TRBV12-4 | many | NA
TGTGCCAGCAGTGAATTCGGGGGTCCCGATTCACCCCTCCACTTT | CASSEFGGPDSPLHF | TRBJ1-6 | TRBV25-1 | NA | NA
TGTGCCAGCAGCTTGGGGAAGACTTCCTACGAGCAGTACTTC | CASSLGKTSYEQYF | TRBJ2-7 | TRBV7-9 | few | NA
TGTGCCACCCCCGGGGGGAATCAGCCCCAGCATTTT | CATPGGNQPQHF | TRBJ1-5 | TRBV19 | NA | NA
TGTGCCAGCAGCGTAGGGGGGCTGGCCTATGGCTACACCTTC | CASSVGGLAYGYTF | TRBJ1-2 | TRBV9 | few | NA
TGTGCCAGCAAAAAGTCGGGCCAAGAAGGGGAAAAACTGTTTTTT | CASKKSGQEGEKLFF | TRBJ1-4 | TRBV7-8 | few | NA
TGCGCCAGCAGCCTCCTGCGGAGTTCCTACGAGCAGTACTTC | CASSLLRSSYEQYF | TRBJ2-7 | TRBV4-1 | NA | NA
TGTGCCAGCAGGGGTCAGGGGGCATACCATGGCTACACCTTC | CASRGQGAYHGYTF | TRBJ1-2 | TRBV2 | NA | TRBD1
TGTGCCAGCAGCTTGATAGGGATGAACACTGAAACTTTCTTT | CASSLIGMNTETFF | TRBJ1-1 | TRBV7-2 | few | NA
TGTGCCAGCAGACGCCTAGGGACAGGCGGGACACCCCTCCACTTT | CASRRLGTGGTPLHF | TRBJ1-6 | TRBV16 | few | TRBD1
TGTGCCAGCAGTTACGGGCTAAATCAGCCCCAGCATTTT | CASSYGLNQPQHF | TRBJ1-5 | TRBV6-5 | NA | NA
TGTGCCACCAGCAGAGGACAGGGGGCGGGAGGCTACACCTTC | CATSRGQGAGGYTF | TRBJ1-2 | TRBV15 | NA | TRBD1
TGTGCCAGCAGCCACGGACAGGGGGCACACACCGGGGAGCTGTTTTTT | CASSHGQGAHTGELFF | TRBJ2-2 | TRBV25-1 | few | TRBD1
TGTGCCAGCAGCGGGAGTGGACGGACAGGAGACTATGGCTACACCTTC | CASSGSGRTGDYGYTF | TRBJ1-2 | TRBV9 | few | TRBD1
TGTGCCAGTAGACCGGGGAACAATAATTCACCCCTCCACTTT | CASRPGNNNSPLHF | TRBJ1-6 | TRBV19 | NA | NA
TGTGCCAACAGCCAAGTAGGGACCAACTATGGCTACACCTTC | CANSQVGTNYGYTF | TRBJ1-2 | TRBV4-2 | NA | NA
TGTGCCACCAGCAAAGGGGTCTCACAAGAGACCCAGTACTTC | CATSKGVSQETQYF | TRBJ2-5 | TRBV15 | NA | NA
TGTGCCAGCAGTGACCAGGGTTCGAGACAGCCCCAGCATTTT | CASSDQGSRQPQHF | TRBJ1-5 | TRBV2 | many | NA